This entry describes one T cell receptor beta chain. Its antigen is not identified. The data stem from a study of cytomegalovirus exposure and HLA in healthy donors. Germline assignment: CDR1 SGDLS and CDR2 YYNGEE. CDR3 size: 11 residues. The V end lost 3 bases, the J end lost 7 bases, and 5 bases lay between the germline ends. Broader study findings: According to a subsequent analysis, TCR clusters from the first cohort were inclined to appear together in the 110 or so validation repertoires. In vitro experiments confirmed that a few CMV-associated chains were specific for CMV antigens. Reported results showed that the classifier diagnosed cytomegalovirus status with high specificity and sensitivity. Most observed TCR sequences were rare, whereas some public TCRs were detected in many donors.

This table comes from immunoSEQ multiplex PCR, and its TCRdb copy is limited to in-frame clones, with some not included. This sample has about 200,000 clones; approximately 82% occur once, and the top ten carry roughly 5.4%. This clonotype was obtained from a young woman in good health and CMV-seronegative. Sequencing used PBMCs. J is TRBJ1-3 and V is TRBV9, with D unresolved. CDR3 in amino acids: CASSAENTIYF. CDR3 DNA sequence: TGTGCCAGCAGCGCGGAGAACACCATATATTTT.